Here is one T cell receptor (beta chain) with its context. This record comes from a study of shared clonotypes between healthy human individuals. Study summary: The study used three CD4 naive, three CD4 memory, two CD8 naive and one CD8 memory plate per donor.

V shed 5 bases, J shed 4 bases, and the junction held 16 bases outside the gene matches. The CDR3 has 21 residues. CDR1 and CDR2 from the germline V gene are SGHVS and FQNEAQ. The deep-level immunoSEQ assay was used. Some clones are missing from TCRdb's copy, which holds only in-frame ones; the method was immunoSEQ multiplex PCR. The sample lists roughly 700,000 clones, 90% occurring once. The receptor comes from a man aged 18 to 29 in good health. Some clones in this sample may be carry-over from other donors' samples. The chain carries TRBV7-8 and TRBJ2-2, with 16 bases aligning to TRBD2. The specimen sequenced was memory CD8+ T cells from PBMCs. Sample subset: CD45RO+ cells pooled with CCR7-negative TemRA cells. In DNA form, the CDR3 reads TGTGCCAGCAGCCCTCTCTACGTGGGACTAGCGGGAGGGCCCATCACCGGGGAGCTGTTTTTT. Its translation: CASSPLYVGLAGGPITGELFF.